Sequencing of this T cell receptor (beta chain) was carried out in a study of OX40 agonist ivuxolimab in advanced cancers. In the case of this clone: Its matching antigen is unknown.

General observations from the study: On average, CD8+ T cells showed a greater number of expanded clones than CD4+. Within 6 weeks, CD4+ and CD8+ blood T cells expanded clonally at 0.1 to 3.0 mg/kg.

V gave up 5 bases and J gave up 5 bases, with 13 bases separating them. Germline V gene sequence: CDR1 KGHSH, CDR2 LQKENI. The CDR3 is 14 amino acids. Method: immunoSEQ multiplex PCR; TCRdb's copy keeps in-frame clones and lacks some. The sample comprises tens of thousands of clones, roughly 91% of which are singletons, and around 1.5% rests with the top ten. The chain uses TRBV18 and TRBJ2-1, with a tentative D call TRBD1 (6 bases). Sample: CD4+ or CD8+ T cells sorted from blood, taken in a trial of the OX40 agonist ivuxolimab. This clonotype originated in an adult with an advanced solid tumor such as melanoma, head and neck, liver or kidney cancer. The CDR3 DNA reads TGTGCCAGCTCAAGAGGACAGTTTCACAATGAGCAGTTCTTC. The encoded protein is CASSRGQFHNEQFF.